The rows below give T cell receptor beta chains drawn from one sample of a study of T cell responses to AZD1222 COVID-19 vaccine. Data came from immunoSEQ multiplex PCR; TCRdb stores just in-frame clones and leaves some out. The table shows some 66,000 clones, with 87% occurring only once. The material sequenced was peripheral blood, taken on day 0 of AZD1222 vaccination. The origin of the receptors is an adult in good health. Both conserved end residues are part of each CDR3. The order of the fields is J gene, D gene, V gene, clone size, CDR3 protein, CDR3 DNA. A D gene is named only where the DNA matches it firmly. A clone size is listed for some rows: how often the clone was seen (once, few, many), or a class if it is expanded.

j_gene: TRBJ2-3
d_gene: -
v_gene: TRBV6-5
abundance: -
CDR3aa: CASSMTSTDTQYF
CDR3nt: TGTGCCAGCAGTATGACTAGCACAGATACGCAGTATTTT

j_gene: TRBJ1-3
d_gene: -
v_gene: TRBV29-1
abundance: -
CDR3aa: CSVDTGTTGNTIYF
CDR3nt: TGCAGCGTTGATACCGGGACGACTGGAAACACCATATATTTT

j_gene: TRBJ2-1
d_gene: TRBD1
v_gene: TRBV5-1
abundance: -
CDR3aa: CASKTGGESNEQFF
CDR3nt: TGCGCCAGCAAGACAGGGGGCGAATCCAATGAGCAGTTCTTC

j_gene: TRBJ2-5
d_gene: -
v_gene: TRBV7-2
abundance: -
CDR3aa: CASSLPGMWETQYF
CDR3nt: TGTGCCAGCAGTCTCCCAGGGATGTGGGAGACCCAGTACTTC

j_gene: TRBJ1-3
d_gene: -
v_gene: TRBV4-1
abundance: -
CDR3aa: CASSQGTDSGNTIYF
CDR3nt: TGCGCCAGCAGCCAAGGGACGGACTCTGGAAACACCATATATTTT

j_gene: TRBJ2-7
d_gene: TRBD1
v_gene: TRBV9
abundance: -
CDR3aa: CASSPRSGTGEQYF
CDR3nt: TGTGCCAGCAGCCCCCGTTCCGGGACAGGGGAGCAGTACTTC

j_gene: TRBJ2-3
d_gene: -
v_gene: TRBV9
abundance: -
CDR3aa: CASSVGLGDTQYF
CDR3nt: TGTGCCAGCAGCGTGGGTCTAGGGGATACGCAGTATTTT

j_gene: TRBJ2-3
d_gene: -
v_gene: TRBV4-2
abundance: -
CDR3aa: CASSQGWYSTDTQYF
CDR3nt: TGTGCCAGCAGCCAAGGGTGGTATTCCACAGATACGCAGTATTTT

j_gene: TRBJ2-3
d_gene: -
v_gene: TRBV11-2
abundance: once
CDR3aa: CASSLYGGVRADTQYF
CDR3nt: TGTGCCAGCAGCTTATATGGAGGGGTGAGAGCAGATACGCAGTATTTT

j_gene: TRBJ1-3
d_gene: TRBD1
v_gene: TRBV6-5
abundance: -
CDR3aa: CASTGKTGGGNTIYF
CDR3nt: TGTGCCAGCACGGGGAAGACAGGGGGAGGAAACACCATATATTTT

j_gene: TRBJ2-1
d_gene: -
v_gene: TRBV5-6
abundance: -
CDR3aa: CASSRVQGGNEQFF
CDR3nt: TGTGCCAGCAGCCGAGTCCAGGGGGGCAATGAGCAGTTCTTC

j_gene: TRBJ1-2
d_gene: TRBD1
v_gene: TRBV29-1
abundance: -
CDR3aa: CSGEQGPYGYTF
CDR3nt: TGCAGCGGTGAACAGGGGCCCTATGGCTACACCTTC

j_gene: TRBJ1-1
d_gene: -
v_gene: TRBV7-8
abundance: -
CDR3aa: CASSLASEAFF
CDR3nt: TGTGCCAGCAGCTTAGCGTCCGAAGCTTTCTTT

j_gene: TRBJ1-1
d_gene: -
v_gene: TRBV11-2
abundance: -
CDR3aa: CASSFAWEDTEAFF
CDR3nt: TGTGCCAGCAGCTTTGCCTGGGAGGACACTGAAGCTTTCTTT

j_gene: TRBJ2-7
d_gene: -
v_gene: TRBV28
abundance: -
CDR3aa: CASSLLGSLFYEQYF
CDR3nt: TGTGCCAGCAGTTTACTGGGGTCCTTATTCTACGAGCAGTACTTC

j_gene: TRBJ1-4
d_gene: TRBD1
v_gene: TRBV9
abundance: -
CDR3aa: CASSPRTGEDEKLFF
CDR3nt: TGTGCCAGCAGCCCTCGGACAGGGGAGGATGAAAAACTGTTTTTT

j_gene: TRBJ1-2
d_gene: TRBD1
v_gene: TRBV18
abundance: -
CDR3aa: CASSPEGQFGYTF
CDR3nt: TGTGCCAGCTCACCTGAGGGACAGTTTGGCTACACCTTC

j_gene: TRBJ2-1
d_gene: -
v_gene: TRBV19
abundance: -
CDR3aa: CASSIAGVYSYNEQFF
CDR3nt: TGTGCCAGTAGTATCGCCGGAGTGTACTCCTACAATGAGCAGTTCTTC

j_gene: TRBJ2-7
d_gene: -
v_gene: TRBV10-2
abundance: -
CDR3aa: CASSELPLTYEQYF
CDR3nt: TGCGCCAGCAGTGAGCTTCCCCTAACCTACGAGCAGTACTTC

j_gene: TRBJ2-1
d_gene: -
v_gene: TRBV3-1/TRBV3-2
abundance: -
CDR3aa: CASSRQASSYNEQFF
CDR3nt: TGTGCCAGCAGTCGACAGGCAAGCTCCTACAATGAGCAGTTCTTC

j_gene: TRBJ2-2
d_gene: -
v_gene: TRBV28
abundance: -
CDR3aa: CASSLDRSTGELFF
CDR3nt: TGTGCCAGCAGTTTAGACAGGTCCACCGGGGAGCTGTTTTTT

j_gene: TRBJ1-2
d_gene: -
v_gene: TRBV6-6
abundance: -
CDR3aa: CASSADPKTSYGYTF
CDR3nt: TGTGCCAGCAGTGCCGACCCGAAAACTTCCTATGGCTACACCTTC

j_gene: TRBJ2-1
d_gene: TRBD1
v_gene: TRBV9
abundance: -
CDR3aa: CASSVDNRGYNEQFF
CDR3nt: TGTGCCAGCAGCGTAGACAACAGGGGCTACAATGAGCAGTTCTTC

j_gene: TRBJ1-1
d_gene: -
v_gene: TRBV6-2/TRBV6-3
abundance: once
CDR3aa: CASSEFRVNTEAFF
CDR3nt: TGTGCCAGCAGCGAGTTCAGGGTGAACACTGAAGCTTTCTTT

j_gene: TRBJ2-1
d_gene: TRBD2
v_gene: TRBV7-2
abundance: once
CDR3aa: CASSSGLAGARGNEQFF
CDR3nt: TGTGCCAGCAGCTCCGGACTAGCGGGGGCCAGAGGGAATGAGCAGTTCTTC

j_gene: TRBJ2-7
d_gene: TRBD1
v_gene: TRBV7-8
abundance: once
CDR3aa: CASSLARDSEQYF
CDR3nt: TGTGCCAGCAGCTTAGCCCGGGACAGCGAGCAGTACTTC

j_gene: TRBJ1-1
d_gene: TRBD1
v_gene: TRBV7-7
abundance: few
CDR3aa: CASSLTYRDRATEAFF
CDR3nt: TGTGCTAGCAGCTTAACTTATCGGGACAGGGCGACTGAAGCTTTCTTT

j_gene: TRBJ1-1
d_gene: -
v_gene: TRBV29-1
abundance: once
CDR3aa: CSVDAPQGMNTEAFF
CDR3nt: TGCAGCGTTGACGCACCACAGGGTATGAACACTGAAGCTTTCTTT

j_gene: TRBJ2-5
d_gene: -
v_gene: TRBV12-3/TRBV12-4
abundance: -
CDR3aa: CASSLGDQETQYF
CDR3nt: TGTGCCAGCAGTTTGGGTGATCAAGAGACCCAGTACTTC

j_gene: TRBJ1-2
d_gene: TRBD1
v_gene: TRBV11-3
abundance: -
CDR3aa: CASSPRQGAGHTF
CDR3nt: TGTGCCAGCAGCCCTCGACAGGGCGCAGGACACACCTTC

j_gene: TRBJ1-1
d_gene: -
v_gene: TRBV25-1
abundance: -
CDR3aa: CATGRGYTEAFF
CDR3nt: TGTGCCACCGGAAGGGGTTACACTGAAGCTTTCTTT

j_gene: TRBJ1-1
d_gene: TRBD1
v_gene: TRBV6-5
abundance: -
CDR3aa: CASWTGPNTEAFF
CDR3nt: TGTGCCAGCTGGACAGGGCCGAACACTGAAGCTTTCTTT

j_gene: TRBJ1-4
d_gene: TRBD1
v_gene: TRBV4-2
abundance: few
CDR3aa: CASSQGLGTGAEKLFF
CDR3nt: TGTGCCAGCAGCCAAGGCCTGGGGACAGGGGCAGAAAAACTGTTTTTT

j_gene: TRBJ2-7
d_gene: TRBD2
v_gene: TRBV28
abundance: -
CDR3aa: CASSLPRGRNHEQYF
CDR3nt: TGTGCCAGCAGTCTTCCCCGCGGGAGAAACCACGAGCAGTACTTC

j_gene: TRBJ1-2
d_gene: TRBD1
v_gene: TRBV4-2
abundance: -
CDR3aa: CASSQDSNRGVSNYGYTF
CDR3nt: TGTGCCAGCAGCCAAGATTCCAACAGGGGAGTTTCTAACTATGGCTACACCTTC

j_gene: TRBJ2-5
d_gene: TRBD2
v_gene: TRBV7-6
abundance: -
CDR3aa: CASSWGRGLAGVTETQYF
CDR3nt: TGTGCCAGCAGCTGGGGGCGCGGACTAGCGGGAGTGACGGAGACCCAGTACTTC

j_gene: TRBJ1-2
d_gene: -
v_gene: TRBV4-1
abundance: -
CDR3aa: CASSPGGGEINYGYTF
CDR3nt: TGCGCCAGCAGCCCTGGCGGAGGGGAGATTAACTATGGCTACACCTTC

j_gene: TRBJ2-1
d_gene: TRBD2
v_gene: TRBV6-2/TRBV6-3
abundance: once
CDR3aa: CASRPSGGRNEQFF
CDR3nt: TGTGCCAGCAGGCCTAGCGGGGGCCGGAATGAGCAGTTCTTC

j_gene: TRBJ1-3
d_gene: -
v_gene: TRBV5-6
abundance: -
CDR3aa: CASSLRGAATPGNTIYF
CDR3nt: TGTGCCAGCAGCCTCCGGGGGGCCGCGACCCCTGGAAACACCATATATTTT

j_gene: TRBJ2-5
d_gene: -
v_gene: TRBV9
abundance: -
CDR3aa: CASSARLSQETQYF
CDR3nt: TGTGCCAGCAGCGCCCGACTATCACAAGAGACCCAGTACTTC

j_gene: TRBJ2-2
d_gene: -
v_gene: TRBV9
abundance: -
CDR3aa: CASSAALGQTGELFF
CDR3nt: TGTGCCAGCAGCGCGGCGTTAGGGCAGACCGGGGAGCTGTTTTTT

j_gene: TRBJ1-4
d_gene: -
v_gene: TRBV10-1
abundance: few
CDR3aa: CASSETRNNEKLFF
CDR3nt: TGCGCCAGCAGTGAAACCAGGAATAATGAAAAACTGTTTTTT

j_gene: TRBJ1-5
d_gene: -
v_gene: TRBV19
abundance: -
CDR3aa: CASSGTGQPQHF
CDR3nt: TGTGCCAGTTCAGGGACGGGTCAGCCCCAGCATTTT

j_gene: TRBJ1-1
d_gene: -
v_gene: TRBV28
abundance: -
CDR3aa: CASSLYRWDPNTEAFF
CDR3nt: TGTGCCAGCAGTCTTTACCGATGGGACCCGAACACTGAAGCTTTCTTT

j_gene: TRBJ1-1
d_gene: TRBD1
v_gene: TRBV2
abundance: -
CDR3aa: CASSENVRGVTEAFF
CDR3nt: TGTGCCAGCAGTGAAAATGTCAGGGGGGTTACTGAAGCTTTCTTT

j_gene: TRBJ2-7
d_gene: -
v_gene: TRBV6-5
abundance: -
CDR3aa: CASSLRLGYEQYF
CDR3nt: TGTGCCAGCAGTTTACGACTAGGCTACGAGCAGTACTTC

j_gene: TRBJ1-1
d_gene: -
v_gene: TRBV30
abundance: once
CDR3aa: CAWSPGIDTEAFF
CDR3nt: TGTGCCTGGAGTCCAGGGATAGACACTGAAGCTTTCTTT

j_gene: TRBJ1-1
d_gene: -
v_gene: TRBV7-9
abundance: few
CDR3aa: CASSLGGSTEAFF
CDR3nt: TGTGCCAGCAGCTTGGGGGGATCCACTGAAGCTTTCTTT

j_gene: TRBJ1-6
d_gene: -
v_gene: TRBV6-5
abundance: -
CDR3aa: CASSPGRGMMTLHF
CDR3nt: TGTGCCAGCAGCCCGGGCAGGGGTATGATGACCCTCCACTTT

j_gene: TRBJ1-1
d_gene: -
v_gene: TRBV6-5
abundance: -
CDR3aa: CASSRGGAEAFF
CDR3nt: TGTGCCAGCAGTAGGGGGGGGGCTGAAGCTTTCTTT

j_gene: TRBJ1-6
d_gene: -
v_gene: TRBV5-1
abundance: -
CDR3aa: CASSFDSSYNSPLHF
CDR3nt: TGCGCCAGCAGCTTTGACAGCTCCTATAATTCACCCCTCCACTTT

j_gene: TRBJ2-7
d_gene: -
v_gene: TRBV6-5
abundance: -
CDR3aa: CASSRRVREQYF
CDR3nt: TGTGCCAGCAGTCGCAGGGTGCGCGAGCAGTACTTC

j_gene: TRBJ1-2
d_gene: -
v_gene: TRBV6-2/TRBV6-3
abundance: -
CDR3aa: CASSYRQRGYTF
CDR3nt: TGTGCCAGCAGTTACAGACAACGGGGCTACACCTTC

j_gene: TRBJ2-5
d_gene: -
v_gene: TRBV6-6
abundance: -
CDR3aa: CASSYSMGASTQYF
CDR3nt: TGTGCCAGCAGTTACTCGATGGGTGCATCGACCCAGTACTTC

j_gene: TRBJ1-2
d_gene: -
v_gene: TRBV5-4
abundance: -
CDR3aa: CASSFQEGYGYTF
CDR3nt: TGTGCCAGCAGCTTTCAGGAAGGGTATGGCTACACCTTC

j_gene: TRBJ1-4
d_gene: TRBD1
v_gene: TRBV30
abundance: -
CDR3aa: CACDREGTNEKLFF
CDR3nt: TGTGCCTGTGACAGGGAAGGAACTAATGAAAAACTGTTTTTT

j_gene: TRBJ1-1
d_gene: -
v_gene: TRBV11-2
abundance: -
CDR3aa: CGVRSILNTEAFF
CDR3nt: TGTGGTGTCAGGTCGATTCTGAACACTGAAGCTTTCTTT

j_gene: TRBJ1-4
d_gene: -
v_gene: TRBV28
abundance: -
CDR3aa: CASSLQGLNEKLFF
CDR3nt: TGTGCCAGCAGTTTGCAGGGTTTGAATGAAAAACTGTTTTTT